The rows below give T cell receptor beta chains drawn from one sample of a study of regulatory T cells in long-lasting Graves disease. TCRdb independently ran MiXCR on the multiplex PCR reads; one entry per CDR3 protein. This sample carries about 470,000 distinct CDR3 sequences, roughly 21% of them seen once, and the ten largest clones take roughly 7%. The material sequenced was peripheral blood mononuclear cells (PBMCs), taken when the disease was refractory, from a patient treated with antithyroid drugs. The receptors originated from a female donor with Graves disease. CDR3s include the opening cysteine and the closing phenylalanine or tryptophan. D genes are given only for firm matches. Clone size is stated in some rows and not others, as once, few, many or a class when expanded.

v_gene: TRBV5-1
abundance: .
j_gene: TRBJ2-5
d_gene: .
CDR3aa: CASSRGYRETQYF
CDR3nt: TGCGCCAGCAGCCGTGGGTACCGAGAGACCCAGTACTTC

v_gene: TRBV7-2
abundance: .
j_gene: TRBJ2-7
d_gene: TRBD1
CDR3aa: CASSPPTGVTYEQYF
CDR3nt: TGTGCCAGCAGCCCGCCGACAGGGGTGACCTACGAGCAGTACTTC

v_gene: TRBV6-5
abundance: many
j_gene: TRBJ2-2
d_gene: .
CDR3aa: CASSYIAGELFF
CDR3nt: TGTGCCAGCAGTTATATAGCCGGGGAGCTGTTTTTT

v_gene: TRBV29-1
abundance: .
j_gene: TRBJ1-1
d_gene: .
CDR3aa: CSVEALTENTEAFF
CDR3nt: TGCAGCGTTGAAGCACTGACTGAGAACACTGAAGCTTTCTTT

v_gene: TRBV19
abundance: .
j_gene: TRBJ1-6
d_gene: .
CDR3aa: CASSEDPPQPYNSPLHF
CDR3nt: TGTGCCAGTAGTGAGGATCCTCCTCAGCCCTATAATTCACCCCTCCACTTT

v_gene: TRBV29-1
abundance: few
j_gene: TRBJ2-2
d_gene: TRBD2
CDR3aa: CSVVAGHLNTGELFF
CDR3nt: TGCAGCGTTGTAGCGGGACACCTTAACACCGGGGAGCTGTTTTTT

v_gene: TRBV7-9
abundance: few
j_gene: TRBJ2-4
d_gene: .
CDR3aa: CASSSPEADSKNIQYF
CDR3nt: TGTGCCAGCAGCTCCCCCGAGGCCGATTCCAAAAACATTCAGTACTTC

v_gene: TRBV6-2/TRBV6-3
abundance: few
j_gene: TRBJ2-3
d_gene: .
CDR3aa: CASSYSGRVGDTQYF
CDR3nt: TGTGCCAGCAGTTACTCCGGCAGGGTGGGGGATACGCAGTATTTT

v_gene: TRBV24-1
abundance: few
j_gene: TRBJ2-5
d_gene: TRBD2
CDR3aa: CATSDLSGTSGQETQYF
CDR3nt: TGTGCCACCAGTGATTTATCCGGGACTAGTGGGCAAGAGACCCAGTACTTC

v_gene: TRBV3-1
abundance: few
j_gene: TRBJ2-4
d_gene: .
CDR3aa: CASSQEGNIQYF
CDR3nt: TGTGCCAGCAGCCAAGAGGGAAACATTCAGTACTTC

v_gene: TRBV24-1
abundance: many
j_gene: TRBJ1-2
d_gene: TRBD1
CDR3aa: CATSDQRQGSYGYTF
CDR3nt: TGTGCCACCAGTGACCAAAGACAGGGTAGCTATGGCTACACCTTC

v_gene: TRBV5-1
abundance: few
j_gene: TRBJ2-3
d_gene: TRBD2
CDR3aa: CASSLIVSGMTDTQYF
CDR3nt: TGCGCCAGCAGCTTGATTGTTAGCGGGATGACAGATACGCAGTATTTT

v_gene: TRBV3-1
abundance: few
j_gene: TRBJ2-2
d_gene: TRBD2
CDR3aa: CASSLRASGTGELFF
CDR3nt: TGTGCCAGCAGCCTAAGAGCTAGCGGCACCGGGGAGCTGTTTTTT

v_gene: TRBV4-1
abundance: many
j_gene: TRBJ1-4
d_gene: .
CDR3aa: CASSQESSREKLFF
CDR3nt: TGCGCCAGCAGCCAAGAGTCCTCCCGGGAAAAACTGTTTTTT

v_gene: TRBV28
abundance: many
j_gene: TRBJ2-5
d_gene: TRBD2
CDR3aa: CASSIRTSGSSIETQYF
CDR3nt: TGTGCCAGCAGTATACGGACTAGCGGGAGTTCCATAGAGACCCAGTACTTC

v_gene: TRBV4-1
abundance: few
j_gene: TRBJ1-4
d_gene: .
CDR3aa: CASSQNPPVWVDEKLFF
CDR3nt: TGCGCCAGCAGCCAAAACCCACCGGTTTGGGTTGATGAAAAACTGTTTTTT

v_gene: TRBV5-1
abundance: .
j_gene: TRBJ2-2
d_gene: .
CDR3aa: CASSPDLNTGELFF
CDR3nt: TGCGCCAGCAGCCCGGACCTAAACACCGGGGAGCTGTTTTTT

v_gene: TRBV5-1
abundance: .
j_gene: TRBJ2-7
d_gene: .
CDR3aa: CASSLGQMGIYEQYF
CDR3nt: TGCGCCAGCAGCTTGGGACAGATGGGGATCTACGAGCAGTACTTC

v_gene: TRBV27
abundance: .
j_gene: TRBJ2-3
d_gene: TRBD1
CDR3aa: CASTKGDRVIDTQYF
CDR3nt: TGTGCCAGCACCAAAGGGGACAGGGTTATAGATACGCAGTATTTT

v_gene: TRBV7-9
abundance: .
j_gene: TRBJ2-2
d_gene: TRBD1
CDR3aa: CASSHQGADTGELFF
CDR3nt: TGTGCCAGCAGCCATCAGGGGGCGGACACCGGGGAGCTGTTTTTT

v_gene: TRBV12-3/TRBV12-4
abundance: many
j_gene: TRBJ1-4
d_gene: .
CDR3aa: CASSLAGPREKLFF
CDR3nt: TGTGCCAGCAGTTTAGCCGGTCCGAGGGAAAAACTGTTTTTT

v_gene: TRBV30
abundance: many
j_gene: TRBJ2-5
d_gene: .
CDR3aa: CAWSVGLARETQYF
CDR3nt: TGTGCCTGGAGTGTTGGCCTAGCGCGGGAGACCCAGTACTTC

v_gene: TRBV12-3/TRBV12-4
abundance: .
j_gene: TRBJ1-5
d_gene: TRBD1
CDR3aa: CASSYVPGQDSGGNQPQHF
CDR3nt: TGTGCCAGCAGTTACGTTCCGGGACAGGACTCAGGGGGCAATCAGCCCCAGCATTTT

v_gene: TRBV7-2
abundance: few
j_gene: TRBJ2-5
d_gene: TRBD2
CDR3aa: CASSLTSFRETQYF
CDR3nt: TGTGCCAGCAGCTTGACTAGCTTCAGGGAGACCCAGTACTTC

v_gene: TRBV13
abundance: few
j_gene: TRBJ2-3
d_gene: .
CDR3aa: CASSLLQTTDTQYF
CDR3nt: TGTGCCAGCAGCTTGTTACAGACCACAGATACGCAGTATTTT

v_gene: TRBV5-1
abundance: many
j_gene: TRBJ1-4
d_gene: .
CDR3aa: CASSFVKGGGEKLFF
CDR3nt: TGCGCCAGCAGCTTTGTAAAAGGCGGAGGTGAAAAACTGTTTTTT

v_gene: TRBV28
abundance: many
j_gene: TRBJ1-5
d_gene: .
CDR3aa: CASSDTSNQPQHF
CDR3nt: TGTGCCAGCTCCGACACCAGCAATCAGCCCCAGCATTTT

v_gene: TRBV15
abundance: many
j_gene: TRBJ2-6
d_gene: .
CDR3aa: CATSRATGTFSGANVLTF
CDR3nt: TGTGCCACCAGCAGGGCGACAGGTACCTTCTCCGGGGCCAACGTCCTGACTTTC

v_gene: TRBV24-1
abundance: .
j_gene: TRBJ2-2
d_gene: TRBD2
CDR3aa: CASRPLAGVWHTGELFF
CDR3nt: TGTGCCAGCCGGCCACTAGCGGGAGTATGGCACACCGGGGAGCTGTTTTTT

v_gene: TRBV14
abundance: few
j_gene: TRBJ1-1
d_gene: TRBD1
CDR3aa: CASSRTGRNTEAFF
CDR3nt: TGTGCCAGCAGTCGGACAGGGCGCAACACTGAAGCTTTCTTT

v_gene: TRBV7-6
abundance: .
j_gene: TRBJ2-5
d_gene: .
CDR3aa: CASSLGGGGEKETQYF
CDR3nt: TGTGCCAGCAGCCTGGGCGGTGGCGGTGAGAAAGAGACCCAGTACTTC

v_gene: TRBV2
abundance: .
j_gene: TRBJ2-3
d_gene: TRBD1
CDR3aa: CASSDPAGQGSTDTQYF
CDR3nt: TGTGCCAGCAGTGACCCCGCAGGACAGGGGAGCACAGATACGCAGTATTTT

v_gene: TRBV10-3
abundance: .
j_gene: TRBJ2-7
d_gene: TRBD2
CDR3aa: CATLGTSGTYEQYF
CDR3nt: TGTGCCACCCTTGGGACTAGCGGGACCTACGAGCAGTACTTC

v_gene: TRBV10-1
abundance: few
j_gene: TRBJ1-1
d_gene: .
CDR3aa: CASRQGPNTEAFF
CDR3nt: TGCGCCAGCAGGCAGGGGCCGAACACTGAAGCTTTCTTT

v_gene: TRBV11-3
abundance: many
j_gene: TRBJ1-1
d_gene: TRBD1
CDR3aa: CASSLGTDRGALPAFF
CDR3nt: TGTGCCAGCAGCTTAGGCACAGACAGGGGGGCACTCCCAGCTTTCTTT

v_gene: TRBV5-6
abundance: many
j_gene: TRBJ2-7
d_gene: TRBD1
CDR3aa: CASSFGTEGEQYF
CDR3nt: TGTGCCAGCAGCTTCGGGACAGAGGGCGAGCAGTACTTC

v_gene: TRBV9
abundance: .
j_gene: TRBJ2-5
d_gene: TRBD2
CDR3aa: CASSVEASGDQETQYF
CDR3nt: TGTGCCAGCAGCGTAGAGGCTAGCGGGGACCAAGAGACCCAGTACTTC

v_gene: TRBV13
abundance: few
j_gene: TRBJ2-5
d_gene: TRBD1
CDR3aa: CASSLAQTGNQETQYF
CDR3nt: TGTGCCAGCAGCTTAGCCCAGACAGGGAACCAAGAGACCCAGTACTTC

v_gene: TRBV6-1
abundance: .
j_gene: TRBJ1-5
d_gene: .
CDR3aa: CASNPQQAGQPQHF
CDR3nt: TGTGCCAGCAATCCCCAGCAGGCGGGTCAGCCCCAGCATTTT

v_gene: TRBV12-3/TRBV12-4
abundance: .
j_gene: TRBJ2-3
d_gene: .
CDR3aa: CASSRIAGSTDTQYF
CDR3nt: TGTGCCAGCAGTCGTATTGCGGGGAGCACAGATACGCAGTATTTT

v_gene: TRBV6-1
abundance: few
j_gene: TRBJ2-7
d_gene: .
CDR3aa: CASTDRGSPPYEQYF
CDR3nt: TGTGCCAGCACGGATCGGGGGTCTCCCCCCTACGAGCAGTACTTC

v_gene: TRBV20-1
abundance: many
j_gene: TRBJ2-1
d_gene: TRBD2
CDR3aa: CSARERAGGPMNEQFF
CDR3nt: TGCAGTGCTAGAGAGCGCGCGGGAGGGCCGATGAATGAGCAGTTCTTC

v_gene: TRBV12-3/TRBV12-4
abundance: .
j_gene: TRBJ1-2
d_gene: .
CDR3aa: CASSLRGRLGF
CDR3nt: TGTGCCAGCAGTTTAAGGGGTCGCCTGGGCTTC

v_gene: TRBV12-3/TRBV12-4
abundance: many
j_gene: TRBJ2-7
d_gene: TRBD2
CDR3aa: CASSLRAGGGYEQYF
CDR3nt: TGTGCCAGCAGTTTAAGGGCGGGAGGTGGCTACGAGCAGTACTTC

v_gene: TRBV20-1
abundance: many
j_gene: TRBJ1-1
d_gene: .
CDR3aa: CSAREGHPNTEAFF
CDR3nt: TGCAGTGCTAGAGAAGGACACCCAAACACTGAAGCTTTCTTT

v_gene: TRBV7-2
abundance: .
j_gene: TRBJ2-6
d_gene: TRBD1
CDR3aa: CASSLIGGVRGANVLTF
CDR3nt: TGTGCCAGCAGCTTAATAGGGGGCGTACGTGGGGCCAACGTCCTGACTTTC

v_gene: TRBV11-1
abundance: .
j_gene: TRBJ2-1
d_gene: .
CDR3aa: CASSLDPSSSYNEQFF
CDR3nt: TGTGCCAGCAGCTTAGATCCCTCGAGCTCCTACAATGAGCAGTTCTTC

v_gene: TRBV6-5
abundance: .
j_gene: TRBJ1-1
d_gene: .
CDR3aa: CASSSIREDTEAFF
CDR3nt: TGTGCCAGCAGTTCGATCAGGGAGGACACTGAAGCTTTCTTT

v_gene: TRBV28
abundance: many
j_gene: TRBJ2-7
d_gene: .
CDR3aa: CASTLGGLSHEQYF
CDR3nt: TGTGCCAGCACCTTAGGAGGGCTCTCTCACGAGCAGTACTTC

v_gene: TRBV28
abundance: .
j_gene: TRBJ2-3
d_gene: .
CDR3aa: CASSPTQANRLTDTQYF
CDR3nt: TGTGCCAGCAGCCCGACCCAGGCGAACCGGCTGACAGATACGCAGTATTTT

v_gene: TRBV11-2
abundance: .
j_gene: TRBJ2-5
d_gene: .
CDR3aa: CASSSIFRAFEETQYF
CDR3nt: TGTGCCAGCAGCTCTATCTTCCGGGCCTTCGAGGAGACCCAGTACTTC

v_gene: TRBV28
abundance: .
j_gene: TRBJ1-4
d_gene: .
CDR3aa: CASSLVGRGDEKLFF
CDR3nt: TGTGCCAGCAGTTTAGTGGGGCGGGGAGATGAAAAACTGTTTTTT

v_gene: TRBV12-5
abundance: once
j_gene: TRBJ2-5
d_gene: TRBD1
CDR3aa: CASGLVLGQGYQETQYF
CDR3nt: TGTGCTAGTGGTTTGGTATTGGGACAGGGGTACCAAGAGACCCAGTACTTC

v_gene: TRBV29-1
abundance: many
j_gene: TRBJ1-1
d_gene: .
CDR3aa: CSVVVSGGTEAFF
CDR3nt: TGCAGCGTTGTCGTCTCCGGGGGCACTGAAGCTTTCTTT

v_gene: TRBV4-1
abundance: .
j_gene: TRBJ2-4
d_gene: .
CDR3aa: CASSQEVPGLAKNIQYF
CDR3nt: TGCGCCAGCAGCCAGGAGGTACCGGGGTTAGCCAAAAACATTCAGTACTTC

v_gene: TRBV7-9
abundance: few
j_gene: TRBJ2-5
d_gene: TRBD2
CDR3aa: CVSSRLTPGLAGSGVGETQYF
CDR3nt: TGTGTCAGCAGCCGACTGACGCCGGGACTAGCGGGATCGGGGGTGGGTGAGACCCAGTACTTC

v_gene: TRBV5-1
abundance: few
j_gene: TRBJ1-5
d_gene: .
CDR3aa: CASSLQGSSNQPQHF
CDR3nt: TGCGCCAGCAGCTTGCAGGGAAGTAGCAATCAGCCCCAGCATTTT

v_gene: TRBV2
abundance: few
j_gene: TRBJ2-7
d_gene: .
CDR3aa: CASSGTDSTYEQYF
CDR3nt: TGTGCCAGTAGCGGAACGGACAGCACCTACGAGCAGTACTTC

v_gene: TRBV28
abundance: many
j_gene: TRBJ1-5
d_gene: .
CDR3aa: CASSLEGISPLGPQHF
CDR3nt: TGTGCCAGCAGCCTGGAGGGTATAAGCCCCCTGGGGCCCCAGCATTTT